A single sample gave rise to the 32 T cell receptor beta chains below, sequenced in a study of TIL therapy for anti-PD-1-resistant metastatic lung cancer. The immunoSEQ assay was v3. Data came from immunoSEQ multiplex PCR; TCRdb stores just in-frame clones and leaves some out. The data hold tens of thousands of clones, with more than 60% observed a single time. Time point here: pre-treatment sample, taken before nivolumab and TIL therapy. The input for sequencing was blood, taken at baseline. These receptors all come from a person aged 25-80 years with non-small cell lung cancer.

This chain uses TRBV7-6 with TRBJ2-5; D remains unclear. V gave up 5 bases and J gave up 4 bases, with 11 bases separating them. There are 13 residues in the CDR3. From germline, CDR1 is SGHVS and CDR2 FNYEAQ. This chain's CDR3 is CASSPASLETQYF. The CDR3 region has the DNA TGTGCCAGCAGCCCGGCCAGCCTAGAGACCCAGTACTTC.

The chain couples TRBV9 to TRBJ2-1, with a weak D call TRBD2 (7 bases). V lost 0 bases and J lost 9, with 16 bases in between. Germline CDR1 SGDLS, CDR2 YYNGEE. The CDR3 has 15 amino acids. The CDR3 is CASSVVGGAEGEQFF. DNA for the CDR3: TGTGCCAGCAGCGTAGTTGGGGGGGCCGAGGGTGAGCAGTTCTTC.

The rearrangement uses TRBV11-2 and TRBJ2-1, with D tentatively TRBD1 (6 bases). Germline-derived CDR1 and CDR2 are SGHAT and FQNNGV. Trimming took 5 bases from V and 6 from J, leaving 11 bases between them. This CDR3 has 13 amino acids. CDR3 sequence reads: CASSQTGVNEQFF. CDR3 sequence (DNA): TGTGCCAGCAGCCAGACAGGAGTCAATGAGCAGTTCTTC.

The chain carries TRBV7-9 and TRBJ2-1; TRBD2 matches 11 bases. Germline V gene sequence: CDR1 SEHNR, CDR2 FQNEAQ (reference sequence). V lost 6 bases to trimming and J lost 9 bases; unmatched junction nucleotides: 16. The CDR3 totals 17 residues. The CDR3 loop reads CASSSSASGRIAGEQFF. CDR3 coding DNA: TGTGCCAGCAGTTCATCGGCTAGCGGGAGGATTGCGGGTGAGCAGTTCTTC.

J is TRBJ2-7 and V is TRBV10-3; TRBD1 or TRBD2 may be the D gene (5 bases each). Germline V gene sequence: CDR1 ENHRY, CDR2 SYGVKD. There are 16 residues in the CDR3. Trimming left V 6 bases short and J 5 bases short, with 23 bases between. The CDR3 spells CAIRTTTGAGAHEQYF. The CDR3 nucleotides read TGTGCCATCAGAACGACAACCGGGGCCGGGGCCCACGAGCAGTACTTC.

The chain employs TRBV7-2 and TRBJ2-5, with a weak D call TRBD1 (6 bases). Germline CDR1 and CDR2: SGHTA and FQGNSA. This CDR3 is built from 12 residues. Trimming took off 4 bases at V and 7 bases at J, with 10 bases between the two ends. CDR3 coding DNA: TGTGCCAGCAGCTCCCAGGGGAGGACCCAGTACTTC. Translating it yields CASSSQGRTQYF.

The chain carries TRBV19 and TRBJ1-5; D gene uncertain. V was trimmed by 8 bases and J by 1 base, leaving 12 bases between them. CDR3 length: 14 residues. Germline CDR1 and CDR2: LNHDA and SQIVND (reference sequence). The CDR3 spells CASHGLVSNQPQHF. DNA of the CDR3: TGTGCCAGTCACGGACTCGTAAGCAATCAGCCCCAGCATTTT.

CDR3 residues: CASSLRDLGQPQHF. The CDR3 nucleotides read TGTGCCAGTAGTCTCCGGGACTTAGGACAGCCCCAGCATTTT. The V and J genes are TRBV19 and TRBJ1-5; a possible D gene is TRBD1 (5 bases). Between the trimmed V and J ends, which lost 5 bases and 7 bases, there was a span of 15 bases. This CDR3 has 14 amino acids. The V gene's germline CDR1 is LNHDA and CDR2 SQIVND (reference sequence). Variable domain in full (rest from reference TRBV19 and TRBJ1-5): DGGITQSPKYLFRKEGQNVTLSCEQNLNHDAMYWYRQDPGQGLRLIYYSQIVNDFQKGDIAEGYSVSREKKESFPLTVTSAQKNPTAFYLCASSLRDLGQPQHFGDGTRLSIL.

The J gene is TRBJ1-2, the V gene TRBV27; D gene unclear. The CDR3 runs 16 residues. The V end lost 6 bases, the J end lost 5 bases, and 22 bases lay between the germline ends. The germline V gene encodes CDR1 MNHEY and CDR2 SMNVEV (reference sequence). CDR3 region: CASSPLEGSDRYGYTF. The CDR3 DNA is TGTGCCAGCAGCCCTCTGGAGGGTTCGGATAGGTATGGCTACACCTTC.

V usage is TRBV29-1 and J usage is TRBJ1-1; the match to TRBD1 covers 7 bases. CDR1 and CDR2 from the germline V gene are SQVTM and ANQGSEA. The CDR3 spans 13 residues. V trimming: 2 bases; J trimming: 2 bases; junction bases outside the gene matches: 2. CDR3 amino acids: CSVETGVNTEAFF. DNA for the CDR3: TGCAGCGTTGAAACAGGGGTTAACACTGAAGCTTTCTTT.

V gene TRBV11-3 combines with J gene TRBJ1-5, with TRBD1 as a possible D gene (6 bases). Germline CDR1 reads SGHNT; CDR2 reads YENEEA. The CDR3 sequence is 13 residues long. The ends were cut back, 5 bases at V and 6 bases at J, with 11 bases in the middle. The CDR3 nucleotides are TGTGCCAGCAGCACGCAACAGGGTCAGCCCCAGCATTTT. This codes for CASSTQQGQPQHF. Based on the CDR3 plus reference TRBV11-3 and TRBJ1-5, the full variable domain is EAGVVQSPRYKIIEKKQPVAFWCNPISGHNTLYWYLQNLGQGPELLIRYENEEAVDDSQLPKDRFSAERLKGVDSTLKIQPAELGDSAVYLCASSTQQGQPQHFGDGTRLSIL.

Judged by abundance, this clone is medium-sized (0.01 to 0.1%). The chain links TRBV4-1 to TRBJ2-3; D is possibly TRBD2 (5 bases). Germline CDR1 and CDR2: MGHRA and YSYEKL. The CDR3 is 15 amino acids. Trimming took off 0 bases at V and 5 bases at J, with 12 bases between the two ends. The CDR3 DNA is TGCGCCAGCAGCCAAGATGACATCCGGGGAGATACGCAGTATTTT. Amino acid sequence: CASSQDDIRGDTQYF.

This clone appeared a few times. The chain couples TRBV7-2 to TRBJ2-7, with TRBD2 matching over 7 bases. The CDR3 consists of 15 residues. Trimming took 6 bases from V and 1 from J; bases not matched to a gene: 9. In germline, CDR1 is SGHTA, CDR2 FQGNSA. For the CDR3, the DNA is TGTGCCAGCAGGGTAGGGCTTAGCGGGTCCTACGAGCAGTACTTC. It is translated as CASRVGLSGSYEQYF.

This CDR3 is CASSLVRAGGTGELFF. In nucleotides, the CDR3 is TGTGCCAGCAGCTTAGTCCGGGCAGGGGGGACCGGGGAGCTGTTTTTT. The chain links TRBV11-3 to TRBJ2-2; a possible D gene is TRBD1 (7 bases). The germline V gene encodes CDR1 SGHNT and CDR2 YENEEA. V lost 1 base and J 5 bases, leaving 14 bases between the germline ends. There are 16 residues in the CDR3.

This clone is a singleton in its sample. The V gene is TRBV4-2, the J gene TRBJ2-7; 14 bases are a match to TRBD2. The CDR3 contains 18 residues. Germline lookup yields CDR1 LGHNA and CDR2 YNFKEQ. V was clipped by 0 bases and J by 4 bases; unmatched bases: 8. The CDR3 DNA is TGTGCCAGCAGCCAAGATTCCCCCGGGACTAGCGGGAGTTACGAGCAGTACTTC. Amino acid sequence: CASSQDSPGTSGSYEQYF.

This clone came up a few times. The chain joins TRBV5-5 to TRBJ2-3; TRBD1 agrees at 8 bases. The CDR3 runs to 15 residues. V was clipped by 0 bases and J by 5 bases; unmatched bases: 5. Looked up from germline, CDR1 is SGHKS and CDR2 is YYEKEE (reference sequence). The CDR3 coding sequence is TGTGCCAGCAGCTTGGTTCCAGGGGGCAAAGATACGCAGTATTTT. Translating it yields CASSLVPGGKDTQYF.

The CDR3 DNA reads as TGTGCCTGGAAAGTATTGGCGGGGACACCAGATACGCAGTATTTT. It yields the protein CAWKVLAGTPDTQYF. The chain has TRBV30 and TRBJ2-3; tentatively, D is TRBD1 or TRBD2 (6 bases each). Germline V gene lookup returns CDR1 GTSNPN and CDR2 SVGIG (reference sequence). Trimming took 4 bases from V and 4 from J, leaving 18 bases between them. The CDR3 runs to 15 residues.

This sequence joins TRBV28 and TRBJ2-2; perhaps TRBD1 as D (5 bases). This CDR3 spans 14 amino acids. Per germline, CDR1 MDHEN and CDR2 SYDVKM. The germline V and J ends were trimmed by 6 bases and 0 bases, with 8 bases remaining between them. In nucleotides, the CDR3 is TGTGCCAGCAGAGAGGACACGAACACCGGGGAGCTGTTTTTT. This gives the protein CASREDTNTGELFF.

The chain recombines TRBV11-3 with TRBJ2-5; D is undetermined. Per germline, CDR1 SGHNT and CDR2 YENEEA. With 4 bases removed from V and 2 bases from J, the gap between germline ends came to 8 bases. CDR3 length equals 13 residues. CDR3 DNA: TGTGCCAGCAGCTCCACGGGTCAAGAGACCCAGTACTTC. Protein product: CASSSTGQETQYF.

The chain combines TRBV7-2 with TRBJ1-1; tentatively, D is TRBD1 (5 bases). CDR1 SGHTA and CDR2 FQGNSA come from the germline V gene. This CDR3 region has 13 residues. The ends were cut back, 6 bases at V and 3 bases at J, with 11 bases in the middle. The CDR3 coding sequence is TGTGCCAGCAGACAGGAAAGGTACACTGAAGCTTTCTTT. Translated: CASRQERYTEAFF.

The CDR3: CASSRGTVGLYEQYF. The CDR3 coding sequence is TGCGCCAGCAGTCGAGGGACAGTCGGACTCTACGAGCAGTACTTC. V gene TRBV4-1 combines with J gene TRBJ2-7; 7 bases line up with TRBD1. The CDR3 sequence is 15 residues long. J lost 3 bases, V lost 6 bases, and 11 bases had no gene match. CDR1 and CDR2 from the germline V gene are MGHRA and YSYEKL.

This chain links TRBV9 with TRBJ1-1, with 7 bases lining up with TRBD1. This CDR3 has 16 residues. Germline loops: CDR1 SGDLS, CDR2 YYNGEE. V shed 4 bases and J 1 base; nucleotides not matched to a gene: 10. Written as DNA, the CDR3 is TGTGCCAGCAGCCCCAGGACAGGTGACGGGAACACTGAAGCTTTCTTT. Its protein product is CASSPRTGDGNTEAFF.

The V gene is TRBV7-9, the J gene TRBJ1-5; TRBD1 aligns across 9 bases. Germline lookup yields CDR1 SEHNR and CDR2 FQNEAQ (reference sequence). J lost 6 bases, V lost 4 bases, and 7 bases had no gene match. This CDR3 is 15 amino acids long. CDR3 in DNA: TGTGCCAGCAGCTCCGACAGGGGGTTTAGTCAGCCCCAGCATTTT. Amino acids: CASSSDRGFSQPQHF.

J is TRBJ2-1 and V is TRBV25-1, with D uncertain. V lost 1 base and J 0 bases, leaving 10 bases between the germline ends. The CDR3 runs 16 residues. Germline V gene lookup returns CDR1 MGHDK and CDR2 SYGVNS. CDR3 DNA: TGTGCCAGCAGTGAATTCAGACACAGCTCCTACAATGAGCAGTTCTTC. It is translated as CASSEFRHSSYNEQFF.

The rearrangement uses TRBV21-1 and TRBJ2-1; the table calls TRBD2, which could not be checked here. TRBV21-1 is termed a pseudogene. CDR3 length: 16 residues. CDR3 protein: CASRTLARSSYNEQFF. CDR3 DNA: TGTGCCAGCAGGACACTAGCGCGAAGCTCCTACAATGAGCAGTTCTTC.

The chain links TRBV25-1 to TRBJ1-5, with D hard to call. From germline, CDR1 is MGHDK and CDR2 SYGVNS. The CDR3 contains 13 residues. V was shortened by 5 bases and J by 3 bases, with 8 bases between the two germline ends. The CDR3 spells CASSLGVNQPQHF. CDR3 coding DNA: TGTGCCAGCAGTCTCGGGGTCAATCAGCCCCAGCATTTT.

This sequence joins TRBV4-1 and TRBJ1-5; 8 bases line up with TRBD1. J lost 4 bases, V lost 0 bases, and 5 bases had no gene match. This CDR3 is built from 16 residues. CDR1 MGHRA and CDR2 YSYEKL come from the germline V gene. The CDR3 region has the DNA TGCGCCAGCAGCCAAGAGCTTAACAGGGGGAATCAGCCCCAGCATTTT. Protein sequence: CASSQELNRGNQPQHF.

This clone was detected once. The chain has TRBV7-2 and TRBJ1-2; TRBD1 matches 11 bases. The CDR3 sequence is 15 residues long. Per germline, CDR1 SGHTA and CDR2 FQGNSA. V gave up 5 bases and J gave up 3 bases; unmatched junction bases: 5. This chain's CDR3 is CASSLVGQGDYGYTF. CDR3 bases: TGTGCCAGCAGCCTAGTGGGACAGGGGGACTATGGCTACACCTTC.

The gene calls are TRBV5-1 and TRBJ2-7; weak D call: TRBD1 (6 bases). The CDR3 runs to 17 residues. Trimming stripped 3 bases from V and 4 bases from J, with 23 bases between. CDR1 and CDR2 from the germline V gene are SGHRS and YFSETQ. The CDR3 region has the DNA TGCGCCAGCAGCTCCACCGGGGCTGGGGGCCGAGGGTACGAGCAGTACTTC. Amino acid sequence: CASSSTGAGGRGYEQYF.

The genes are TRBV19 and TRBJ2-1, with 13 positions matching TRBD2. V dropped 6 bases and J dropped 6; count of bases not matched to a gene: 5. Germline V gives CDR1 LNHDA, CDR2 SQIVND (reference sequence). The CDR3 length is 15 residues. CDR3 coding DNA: TGTGCCAGTAGGCAAACTAGCGGGGGGGCCAATGAGCAGTTCTTC. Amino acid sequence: CASRQTSGGANEQFF.

CDR3 sequence (DNA): TGTGCCAGCAGCTCTGGGACAGGGTTCAGCGAGCAGTACTTC. Protein product: CASSSGTGFSEQYF. The V call is TRBV7-9, the J call TRBJ2-7; 9 bases match TRBD1. The CDR3 length is 14 residues. Trimming cost V 4 bases and J 6 bases; bases outside gene matches: 7. In germline, CDR1 is SEHNR, CDR2 FQNEAQ (reference sequence).

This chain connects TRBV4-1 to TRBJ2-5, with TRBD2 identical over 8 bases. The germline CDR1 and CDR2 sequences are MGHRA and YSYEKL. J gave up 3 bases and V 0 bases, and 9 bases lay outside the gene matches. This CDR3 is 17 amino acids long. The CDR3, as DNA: TGCGCCAGCAGCCAAGATCGTGAGCGGGGGCTAGAAGAGACCCAGTACTTC. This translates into CASSQDRERGLEETQYF.